One sample yielded the 4 T cell receptor beta chains listed below, sequenced in a study of CD8 T cells in Susac syndrome. RNA, at about 0.5 to 1 ug, was reverse transcribed with random hexamers. TCRdb passed the immunoSEQ multiplex PCR reads through MiXCR, listing each CDR3 protein once. The table lists about 69,000 distinct CDR3 sequences, approximately 95% of them singletons. Sequencing used CD8+ T cells from PBMCs. These receptors all stem from a human donor in good health.

The CDR3 region has the DNA TGCAGTGCTAGGGAAGGCTCCTACGAGCAGTACTTC. Protein product: CSAREGSYEQYF. The chain employs TRBV20-1 and TRBJ2-7; D unclear. V was trimmed by 3 bases and J by 0 bases, leaving 6 bases between them. This CDR3 comprises 12 residues. Germline V CDR1 and CDR2: DFQATT, SNEGSKA (reference sequence).

V usage is TRBV7-9 and J usage is TRBJ1-2; 7 nucleotides align to TRBD1. The germline gives CDR1 SEHNR, CDR2 FQNEAQ (reference sequence). V shed 0 bases, J shed 3 bases, and the junction held 4 bases outside the gene matches. The CDR3 contains 15 residues. CDR3 nucleotides: TGTGCCAGCAGCTTAGCCAGGGGGGTTGACTATGGCTACACCTTC. Protein sequence: CASSLARGVDYGYTF.

This clonotype appeared once. The rearrangement joins TRBV5-4 to TRBJ1-2; a possible D gene is TRBD1 (6 bases). The ends were cut back, 2 bases at V and 8 bases at J, with 19 bases in the middle. Germline-derived CDR1 and CDR2 are SGHNT and YYREEE (reference sequence). This CDR3 contains 15 residues. CDR3 nucleotide sequence: TGTGCCAGCAGCTTCCAGGACAGCCCTCGACGAGGCTACACCTTC. Amino acid sequence: CASSFQDSPRRGYTF.

CDR3 coding DNA: TGTGCCAGCAGTGTTCCGCCCGGACACCCCTCGGGTGGCTACACCTTC. Translated, it gives CASSVPPGHPSGGYTF. The V call is TRBV12-3 or TRBV12-4, the J call TRBJ1-2; D is perhaps TRBD1 (5 bases). V was clipped by 5 bases and J by 7 bases, with 23 bases between them. This CDR3 spans 16 amino acids.